This T cell receptor beta chain derives from a study of T-cell memory formation after mild COVID-19. This clonotype showed up just a few times. As yet, its antigen is unknown. After 5'RACE with constant-segment primers, TCR alpha and TCR beta cDNA libraries carrying sample barcodes and UMIs were obtained. MiXCR, applied by TCRdb to the 5' RACE reads, yields one record per CDR3 protein. The data show 300,000 to 400,000 distinct CDR3 sequences, about 15% seen once. This CDR3 is built from 16 residues. Losses at the gene ends were 0 bases for V and 4 bases for J; bases not matched to a gene: 9. Germline-derived CDR1 and CDR2 are MNHEY and SVGAGI. General study findings and limits: Clones contracting day 15 to 85 were balanced CD4/CD8; later expanders leaned CD4+.

The chain links TRBV6-5 to TRBJ2-7; 7 bases line up with TRBD2. This TCR derives from a young man who had mild COVID-19 (a few samples of this study predate the infection). Cell type and time point are not known. What was sequenced was PBMCs or a T cell subset sorted from them (not recorded which). Here the CDR3 DNA reads TGTGCCAGCAGTTACTCAGCAGCGGGGTTGGTTTACGAGCAGTACTTC. Its translation: CASSYSAAGLVYEQYF.